A selection of T cell receptor beta chains follows, all from one sample in a study of blood T cell repertoires in COVID-19. Using immunoSEQ multiplex PCR, the repertoire was profiled, and TCRdb retains in-frame clones only, with some absent. The sample has about 200,000 clones, 88% seen once. Sequences were obtained from peripheral blood. These receptors originate from a man aged 50 to 60 with COVID-19, enrolled during active disease. CDR3s include the opening cysteine and the closing phenylalanine or tryptophan. D genes are given only for firm matches.

d_call,v_call,j_call,cdr3_nt,cdr3_aa
-,TRBV7-2,TRBJ2-3,TGTGCCAGCAGCTTAGCGTCCGGGGATGGCACAGATACGCAGTATTTT,CASSLASGDGTDTQYF
TRBD2,TRBV7-9,TRBJ2-2,TGTGCCAGCGAAACCCCCGGGACTAGCGGGAGGGCCGAGGCCGGGGAGCTGTTTTTT,CASETPGTSGRAEAGELFF
TRBD2,TRBV3-1/TRBV3-2,TRBJ2-1,TGTGCCAGCAGCCCCCGGACTAGCGGAGCTTACAATGAGCAGTTCTTC,CASSPRTSGAYNEQFF
-,TRBV9,TRBJ2-3,TGTGCCAGCAGCCCCCAAGTCGGAGATACGCAGTATTTT,CASSPQVGDTQYF
-,TRBV24-1,TRBJ2-2,TGTGCCACCAGTGAGTTCACGAACACCGGGGAGCTGTTTTTT,CATSEFTNTGELFF
-,TRBV9,TRBJ1-2,TGTGCCAGCAGCGTAGACGGGGGGCGCGCTATTTATGGCTACACCTTC,CASSVDGGRAIYGYTF
TRBD2,TRBV2,TRBJ2-2,TGTGCCAGCAGTGAGTTGCGAGCGGGAAGGGACACCGGGGAGCTGTTTTTT,CASSELRAGRDTGELFF
TRBD1,TRBV7-2,TRBJ1-6,TGTGCCAGCAGCCGGGGACAGGATAATTCACCCCTCCACTTT,CASSRGQDNSPLHF
TRBD2,TRBV7-9,TRBJ2-7,TGTGCCAGCAGCTTAAGACTAGCGGGAGATTACGAGCAGTACTTC,CASSLRLAGDYEQYF
-,TRBV7-6,TRBJ1-5,TGTGCCAGCAGGCAGGGATCCGGTCAGCCCCAGCATTTT,CASRQGSGQPQHF
-,TRBV5-4,TRBJ2-7,TGTGCCAGCAGCTTTTGGGGGGGCGTGCAGTACTTC,CASSFWGGVQYF
-,TRBV30,TRBJ2-2,TGTGCCTGGACTTTGCGGGCCGGGGAGCTGTTTTTT,CAWTLRAGELFF
TRBD2,TRBV6-5,TRBJ2-2,TGTGCCAGCAGTTCGGGACTAGTTAACACCGGGGAGCTGTTTTTT,CASSSGLVNTGELFF